These 11 T cell receptor beta chains were sequenced from one sample in a study of shared clonotypes between healthy human individuals (dated by TCRdb to 2020 to 2022). Receptor amplification or capture employed the immunoSEQ multiplex PCR assay. TCRdb took over this immuneACCESS table, retaining in-frame rearrangements with V and J assigned. Such tables are incomplete; in checked studies, under half of the missing clones stem from an unresolved V gene, and the remainder is unexplained. The sample yields approximately 640,000 clones; 90% were counted once. Jointly, the top ten make up around a third of the sample. Sequenced: memory CD8+ T cells from PBMCs. The cell subset or site label of this sample denotes: CD45RO+ cells pooled with CCR7-negative TemRA cells. The receptors derive from a man in his late teens or twenties in good health. Some clones in this sample may be carry-over from other donors' samples.

Comments on this clone: The sample holds other DNA sequences that translate to the same CDR3. The chain uses TRBV29-1 and TRBJ2-1; D unclear. The CDR3 extends over 11 amino acids. Deletions cut 5 bases from V and 4 bases from J, with 6 bases between. Germline CDR1 SQVTM, CDR2 ANQGSEA. CDR3 DNA: TGCAGCGTTTCAGAGTACAATGAGCAGTTCTTC. This gives the protein CSVSEYNEQFF.

The V gene is TRBV27, the J gene TRBJ2-7, with 12 bases lining up with TRBD2. Trimming at V came to 5 bases and at J to 3 bases, leaving 8 bases not matched to a gene. CDR3 size: 16 residues. Germline V gene sequence: CDR1 MNHEY, CDR2 SMNVEV (reference sequence). The DNA of the CDR3 is TGTGCCAGCAGTCCCACCGAGACTAGCGGGAGCTACGAGCAGTACTTC. Residues: CASSPTETSGSYEQYF.

The V gene is TRBV5-1, the J gene TRBJ2-1, with D maybe TRBD2 (5 bases). Germline CDR1 SGHRS, CDR2 YFSETQ. The CDR3 extends over 16 amino acids. V lost 4 bases and J 3 bases, leaving 17 bases between the germline ends. The DNA for the CDR3 is TGCGCCAGCAGCGACCGAGCGGAGCCTCTCTACAATGAGCAGTTCTTC. Residues: CASSDRAEPLYNEQFF.

Remarks on this clone: This may come from a read error, since a much larger clone is one base off. Other DNA sequences in this sample translate to the same CDR3. The chain recombines TRBV11-2 with TRBJ2-7; D is ambiguous. The CDR3 length is 12 residues. The germline CDR1 and CDR2 sequences are SGHAT and FQNNGV. The V end lost 1 base, the J end lost 3 bases, and 4 bases lay between the germline ends. CDR3 DNA sequence: TGTGCCAGCAGCTTAGGAAGCTACGAGCAGTACTTC. It yields the protein CASSLGSYEQYF.

The rearrangement links TRBV28 to TRBJ2-4; TRBD1 matches 9 bases. Trimming took 5 bases from V and 8 from J; bases not matched to a gene: 19. There are 18 residues in the CDR3. Germline assignment: CDR1 MDHEN and CDR2 SYDVKM. CDR3 region: CASSLPTGGAPNSHIQYF. DNA for the CDR3: TGTGCCAGCAGTCTTCCTACAGGGGGCGCCCCAAATAGTCACATTCAGTACTTC.

The V call is TRBV27, the J call TRBJ2-7; no reliable D call. Trimming pared 6 bases from V and 0 bases from J, leaving 6 bases between. Germline values: CDR1 MNHEY, CDR2 SMNVEV (reference sequence). The CDR3 contains 12 residues. The CDR3 bases are TGTGCCAGCAGCACCGGCTCCTACGAGCAGTACTTC. Protein sequence: CASSTGSYEQYF.

The chain links TRBV30 to TRBJ2-1, with no clear D. V lost 5 bases and J 4 bases, leaving 15 bases between the germline ends. Germline CDR1 reads GTSNPN; CDR2 reads SVGIG (reference sequence). The CDR3 loop spans 14 amino acids. CDR3 in DNA: TGTGCCTGGGGACCCTTGGCTATGTACAATGAGCAGTTCTTC. Translated: CAWGPLAMYNEQFF.

V gene TRBV7-6 combines with J gene TRBJ1-5; 7 bases are a match to TRBD1. Per the germline V gene, CDR1 is SGHVS and CDR2 is FNYEAQ. J gave up 3 bases and V 4 bases, and 9 bases lay outside the gene matches. This CDR3 contains 16 residues. The CDR3 DNA reads TGTGCCAGCAGCTCCAACCCCGACAGGGACAATCAGCCCCAGCATTTT. Protein sequence: CASSSNPDRDNQPQHF.

The rearrangement links TRBV10-3 to TRBJ2-7; maybe TRBD1 (6 bases). Trimming stripped 9 bases from V and 3 bases from J, with 15 bases between. CDR1 and CDR2 from the germline V gene are ENHRY and SYGVKD. The CDR3 is 13 residues long. CDR3 in DNA: TGTGCCATTCTGGATAGGGGGATCTACGAGCAGTACTTC. Its translation: CAILDRGIYEQYF.

The chain links TRBV9 to TRBJ1-2; the match to TRBD1 covers 7 bases. J gave up 2 bases and V 0 bases, and 7 bases lay outside the gene matches. The V gene's germline CDR1 is SGDLS and CDR2 YYNGEE. The CDR3 loop spans 16 amino acids. Here the CDR3 DNA reads TGTGCCAGCAGCGTAGCGGGCGACAGGGAAAACTATGGCTACACCTTC. Translating it yields CASSVAGDRENYGYTF.

The DNA of the CDR3 is TGTGCCACCACCCAGGGAACCAACCGGGGCAATGAGCAGTTCTTC. Translation gives CATTQGTNRGNEQFF. The V call is TRBV15, the J call TRBJ2-1; D could derive from TRBD1 or TRBD2 (5 bases each). The CDR3 is made up of 15 amino acids. V was cut by 7 bases and J by 6 bases, with 19 bases left in between. Germline CDR1 LNHNV, CDR2 YYDKDF (reference sequence). Complete variable domain (other parts from reference TRBV15 and TRBJ2-1): DAMVIQNPRYQVTQFGKPVTLSCSQTLNHNVMYWYQQKSSQAPKLLFHYYDKDFNNEADTPDNFQSRRPNTSFCFLDIRSPGLGDTAMYLCATTQGTNRGNEQFFGPGTRLTVL.